This TCR beta chain was sequenced during a study of T cell repertoires in cytomegalovirus infection. Study outcomes and limitations: What dominated the ex vivo response were HLA-C-restricted CMV-specific TCR beta clonotypes.

TCRdb reanalysed the reads using MiXCR and keeps one entry per CDR3 protein. The sample holds roughly 150,000 distinct CDR3 sequences; roughly a quarter are singletons and the top ten take approximately 9.9%. A remark on this clonotype: Its antigen remains unidentified.

This CDR3 has 12 amino acids. V dropped 5 bases and J dropped 5 bases, with 9 bases sitting between them. The source is a human donor in good health (CMV status not recorded). Some clones in this sample may be carry-over from other donors' samples. Sequencing was performed on PBMCs. V is TRBV12-3 or TRBV12-4 and J is TRBJ2-5; D not certain. The CDR3 reads CASSAVGETQYF. CDR3 DNA: TGTGCCAGCAGTGCCGTGGGGGAGACCCAGTACTTC.